Detailed here is one T cell receptor (beta chain). The record originates from a study of T cell responses to AZD1222 COVID-19 vaccine. Profiling relied on immunoSEQ multiplex PCR, and the TCRdb table lists in-frame clones only, not all of them. The sample holds about 130,000 clones, more than 70% seen once. Germline CDR1 and CDR2: MNHEY and SVGAGI. V trimming: 3 bases; J trimming: 6 bases; junction bases outside the gene matches: 6. The length of the CDR3 is 15 residues. This sample comprised peripheral blood, obtained on day 0 of AZD1222 vaccination. The source is an adult in good health. The chain employs TRBV6-5 and TRBJ1-4, with 8 positions matching TRBD1. Here the CDR3 reads CASSYQGAQYEKLFF. As DNA, the CDR3 is TGTGCCAGCAGTTATCAGGGGGCGCAATATGAAAAACTGTTTTTT.